These 14 T cell receptor beta chains were sequenced from one sample in a study of OX40 agonist ivuxolimab in advanced cancers. Sequencing used immunoSEQ multiplex PCR; TCRdb keeps in-frame clones, though not all of them. The sample gives some 64,000 clones, about 83% of which show up once; 0.7% is in the top ten. Specimen: CD4+ or CD8+ T cells sorted from blood, collected in a trial of the OX40 agonist ivuxolimab. The receptors shown here come from an adult with an advanced solid tumor such as melanoma, head and neck, liver or kidney cancer.

This chain joins TRBV5-4 and TRBJ1-2; 7 nucleotides line up with TRBD1. The CDR3 sequence is 17 residues long. Germline-derived CDR1 and CDR2 are SGHNT and YYREEE (reference sequence). V shed 4 bases, J shed 0 bases, and the junction held 12 bases outside the gene matches. CDR3 sequence reads: CASSPRTGGSANYGYTF. The CDR3 region has the DNA TGTGCCAGCAGCCCGCGGACAGGCGGAAGCGCTAACTATGGCTACACCTTC.

V is TRBV7-2 and J is TRBJ2-7, with D perhaps being TRBD1 or TRBD2 (6 bases each). There are 16 residues in the CDR3. V lost 5 bases and J lost 0, with 17 bases in between. The germline gives CDR1 SGHTA, CDR2 FQGNSA. The CDR3 reads CASSPTGAVSSYEQYF. For the CDR3, the DNA is TGTGCCAGCAGCCCCACGGGGGCAGTGAGCTCCTACGAGCAGTACTTC.

This chain joins TRBV18 and TRBJ1-4; D not certain. The germline gives CDR1 KGHSH, CDR2 LQKENI. V was cut by 2 bases and J by 4 bases, with 5 bases left in between. This CDR3 contains 13 residues. The CDR3 spells CASSPDLNEKLFF. CDR3 bases: TGTGCCAGCTCACCAGATCTTAATGAAAAACTGTTTTTT.

This rearrangement joins TRBV20-1 to TRBJ2-7; D remains ambiguous. V was clipped by 3 bases and J by 3 bases, with 6 bases between them. Germline CDR1 DFQATT, CDR2 SNEGSKA (reference sequence). This CDR3 has 11 residues. The DNA for the CDR3 is TGCAGTGCTAGCCCGCTCTACGAGCAGTACTTC. It yields the protein CSASPLYEQYF.

The chain combines TRBV5-1 with TRBJ2-5; no reliable D call. Germline lookup yields CDR1 SGHRS and CDR2 YFSETQ. The CDR3 extends over 15 amino acids. Trimming removed 4 bases from V and 0 bases from J, with 13 bases in between. CDR3 residues: CASSPSNRNQETQYF. In DNA, the CDR3 is TGCGCCAGCAGCCCCTCGAATCGGAACCAAGAGACCCAGTACTTC. Combining the CDR3 with reference TRBV5-1 and TRBJ2-5 gives the whole variable domain KAGVTQTPRYLIKTRGQQVTLSCSPISGHRSVSWYQQTPGQGLQFLFEYFSETQRNKGNFPGRFSGRQFSNSRSEMNVSTLELGDSALYLCASSPSNRNQETQYFGPGTRLLVL.

V gene TRBV9 combines with J gene TRBJ2-1; 14 positions agree with TRBD2. CDR3 length: 15 amino acids. Losses at the gene ends were 2 bases for V and 9 bases for J; bases not matched to a gene: 4. Looked up from germline, CDR1 is SGDLS and CDR2 is YYNGEE. CDR3: CASSVVTSGRGEQFF. The CDR3 DNA sequence: TGTGCCAGCAGCGTCGTGACTAGCGGGAGGGGTGAGCAGTTCTTC.

The CDR3 loop reads CASSRLDEQFF. The CDR3 DNA reads as TGTGCCAGCAGCCGTTTGGATGAGCAGTTCTTC. The genes are TRBV5-6 and TRBJ2-1; D remains ambiguous. CDR3 length: 11 residues. Germline-derived CDR1 and CDR2 are SGHDT and YYEEEE. Trimming cost V 4 bases and J 8 bases, with 7 bases left between them.

This chain connects TRBV7-8 to TRBJ2-1, with D hard to call. From germline, CDR1 is SGHVS and CDR2 FQNEAQ. This CDR3 is built from 15 residues. V was clipped by 1 base and J by 5 bases, with 12 bases between them. The CDR3 is CASSLVLGSNNEQFF. Written as DNA, the CDR3 is TGTGCCAGCAGCTTAGTACTTGGCAGTAACAATGAGCAGTTCTTC.

V is TRBV15 and J is TRBJ2-7; D is unclear. The CDR3 consists of 14 residues. Trimming cost V 2 bases and J 2 bases, with 10 bases left between them. Germline loops: CDR1 LNHNV, CDR2 YYDKDF (reference sequence). The CDR3 coding sequence is TGTGCCACCAGCAGACGGCCGCAAGCCTACGAGCAGTACTTC. Encoded protein: CATSRRPQAYEQYF.

This rearrangement joins TRBV4-2 to TRBJ1-2; D call uncertain. The length of the CDR3 is 13 residues. Trimming pared 0 bases from V and 5 bases from J, leaving 7 bases between. CDR1 is LGHNA, CDR2 YNFKEQ, per germline. This CDR3 reads CASSQESEYGYTF. The CDR3 DNA reads as TGTGCCAGCAGCCAAGAGTCGGAATATGGCTACACCTTC.

This chain links TRBV4-1 with TRBJ2-2; 7 positions agree with TRBD2. This CDR3 is built from 20 residues. CDR1 is MGHRA, CDR2 YSYEKL, per germline. Losses at the gene ends were 1 base for V and 6 bases for J; bases not matched to a gene: 20. The DNA for the CDR3 is TGCGCCAGCAGCCAAGTGGGGTTCAAGACTAGCATCAAGCGGGCCGGGGAGCTGTTTTTT. It codes for CASSQVGFKTSIKRAGELFF.

The gene calls are TRBV7-9 and TRBJ2-1; 7 nucleotides agree with TRBD2. The V segment lost 5 bases and the J segment 0 bases; nucleotides outside the gene matches: 4. From germline, CDR1 is SEHNR and CDR2 FQNEAQ (reference sequence). The CDR3 covers 15 residues. The CDR3 is CASSRGGSSYNEQFF. CDR3 in DNA: TGTGCCAGCAGCCGCGGGGGTAGCTCCTACAATGAGCAGTTCTTC.

This sequence joins TRBV18 and TRBJ2-5, with D unclear. Per germline, CDR1 KGHSH and CDR2 LQKENI. This CDR3 has 12 residues. V was cut by 6 bases and J by 2 bases, with 7 bases left in between. The CDR3 DNA is TGTGCCAGCTCTCCCCTGCAAGAGACCCAGTACTTC. Translation gives CASSPLQETQYF.

The rearrangement uses TRBV9 and TRBJ2-7; TRBD1 or TRBD2 may be the D gene (5 bases each). Trimming pared 4 bases from V and 1 base from J, leaving 15 bases between. Germline loops: CDR1 SGDLS, CDR2 YYNGEE. This CDR3 contains 15 residues. The CDR3 sequence: CASSFDPGASYEQYF. The CDR3 DNA reads TGTGCCAGCAGCTTTGATCCCGGGGCATCCTACGAGCAGTACTTC. Full variable domain (remainder filled in from reference TRBV9 and TRBJ2-7): DSGVTQTPKHLITATGQRVTLRCSPRSGDLSVYWYQQSLDQGLQFLIQYYNGEERAKGNILERFSAQQFPDLHSELNLSSLELGDSALYFCASSFDPGASYEQYFGPGTRLTVT.